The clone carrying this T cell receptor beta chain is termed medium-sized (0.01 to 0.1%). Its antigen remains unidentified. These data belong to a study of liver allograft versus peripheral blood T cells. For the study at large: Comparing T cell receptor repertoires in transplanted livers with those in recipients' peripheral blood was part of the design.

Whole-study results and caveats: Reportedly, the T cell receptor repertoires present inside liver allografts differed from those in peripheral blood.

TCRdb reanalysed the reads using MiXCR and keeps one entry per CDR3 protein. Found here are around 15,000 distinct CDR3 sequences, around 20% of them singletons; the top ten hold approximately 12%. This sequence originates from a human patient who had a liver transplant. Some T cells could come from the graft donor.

The CDR3 loop reads CASSLTGVDTEAFF. DNA for the CDR3: TGTGCCAGCTCACTGACAGGGGTGGACACTGAAGCTTTCTTT. The chain employs TRBV18 and TRBJ1-1; 8 nucleotides agree with TRBD1. The CDR3 consists of 14 residues. CDR1 and CDR2 from the germline V gene are KGHSH and LQKENI. The J segment lost 3 bases and the V segment lost 4 bases, leaving 4 bases of the junction unmatched.